These 8 T cell receptor beta chains came from one sample sequenced in a study of post-analysis software for immune sequencing data. Findings and limits, study-wide: TRBV5-6, TRBV5-1 and TRBV20-1 belonged to a set of about 5 TRBV segments that were more frequent in patients than controls.

Prepared libraries of TCR beta cDNA carried unique molecular identifiers. From the PCR reads, TCRdb called clonotypes with MiXCR, one entry per CDR3 protein. The table includes around 710,000 distinct CDR3 sequences, approximately 44% detected once. No antigen has been assigned to these receptors. What was sequenced was blood. Receptors were obtained from a girl aged 10-17 years with multiple sclerosis.

This clonotype has more than one count but fewer than ten. The V call is TRBV14, the J call TRBJ2-1, with unresolved D. The CDR3 loop spans 15 amino acids. Trimming removed 0 bases from V and 0 bases from J, with 6 bases in between. Per the germline V gene, CDR1 is SGHDN and CDR2 is FVKESK. The CDR3 is CASSQDGSSYNEQFF. CDR3 in DNA: TGTGCCAGCAGCCAAGACGGAAGCTCCTACAATGAGCAGTTCTTC.

The rearrangement links TRBV29-1 to TRBJ2-5; 16 bases map to TRBD2. Germline CDR1 and CDR2: SQVTM and ANQGSEA. The V segment lost 7 bases and the J segment 11 bases; nucleotides outside the gene matches: 13. CDR3 length: 15 residues. The CDR3 loop is CSAGTSGRDYNEQYF. The CDR3 coding sequence is TGCAGCGCAGGGACTAGCGGGAGGGATTACAATGAGCAGTACTTC.

The count of this clonotype is one. The chain joins TRBV5-1 to TRBJ2-5; D call uncertain. The better agreement between TRBJ2-7 and the DNA end casts doubt on the J call. Germline CDR1 is SGHRS and CDR2 is YFSETQ. There are 13 residues in the CDR3. The CDR3 here is CASSFTVGDEQYF. CDR3 DNA sequence: TGCGCCAGCAGCTTTACAGTAGGAGACGAGCAGTACTTC.

The rearrangement joins TRBV20-1 to TRBJ1-1; TRBD1 is a possible D gene (5 bases). V dropped 4 bases and J dropped 5 bases, with 8 bases sitting between them. The germline V gene has CDR1 DFQATT and CDR2 SNEGSKA (reference sequence). This CDR3 contains 11 residues. The CDR3 DNA follows: TGCAGTGCTACAGGGAGTACTGAAGCTTTCTTT. Translating it yields CSATGSTEAFF.

The sample holds a few counts of this clonotype. The rearrangement links TRBV28 to TRBJ2-7, with 9 bases that match TRBD2. V trimming: 4 bases; J trimming: 0 bases; junction bases outside the gene matches: 16. Germline V gene lookup returns CDR1 MDHEN and CDR2 SYDVKM. The CDR3 is made up of 19 amino acids. The CDR3 region is CASSSVGRTSESFSYEQYF. CDR3 coding DNA: TGTGCCAGCAGTTCCGTGGGGAGGACTAGCGAGTCCTTCTCCTACGAGCAGTACTTC.

This chain joins TRBV20-1 and TRBJ2-5; D possibly corresponds to TRBD2 (5 bases). The V end lost 5 bases, the J end lost 3 bases, and 10 bases lay between the germline ends. CDR1 DFQATT and CDR2 SNEGSKA come from the germline V gene (reference sequence). The CDR3 contains 12 residues. The chain's CDR3 is CSAPKAEETQYF. The CDR3 DNA sequence: TGCAGTGCTCCGAAAGCGGAAGAGACCCAGTACTTC.

This clonotype was seen only a few times. The CDR3, as DNA: TGCGCCAGCAGCCTCGGACTAGCGGGACTCTCCTACGAGCAGTACTTC. Translated: CASSLGLAGLSYEQYF. This chain joins TRBV5-1 and TRBJ2-7, with 12 bases matching TRBD2. With 4 bases clipped from V and 0 bases from J, the junction kept 5 bases outside the gene matches. There are 16 residues in the CDR3. Per the germline V gene, CDR1 is SGHRS and CDR2 is YFSETQ.

The chain has TRBV12-3 or TRBV12-4 and TRBJ2-7, with D maybe TRBD2 (5 bases). Between the trimmed V and J ends, which lost 4 bases and 3 bases, there was a span of 13 bases. The CDR3 runs to 14 residues. The CDR3 DNA reads TGTGCCAGCAGTTCGGGGTGGGCCGACTACGAGCAGTACTTC. Amino acid sequence: CASSSGWADYEQYF.